This TCR beta chain was profiled in a study of blood T cell repertoires in COVID-19. Turning to the study itself: Italy, Spain and the United States were the sources of the convalescent and acute COVID-19 samples. T cells, B-cell-depleted T cells, or PBMCs supplied cDNA or gDNA.

V lost 6 bases to trimming and J lost 5 bases; unmatched junction nucleotides: 3. This CDR3 comprises 13 residues. CDR1 and CDR2 (germline): MGHDK, SYGVNS. This clone turned up a few times. Authors' methods: Amplification with reference gene primers provided the estimates of nucleated cell counts. This table comes from immunoSEQ multiplex PCR, and its TCRdb copy is limited to in-frame clones, with some not included. That table supplies the V and J calls and clone size; D and trimming were determined from the DNA. This sample has 68,000 or so clones, with 70% to 80% found just once. Material: peripheral blood. The source is a human donor in a cohort sampled during active COVID-19. This chain connects TRBV25-1 to TRBJ1-5; 8 bases agree with TRBD1. The chain's CDR3 is CASRGQGDQPQHF. The CDR3 nucleotides are TGTGCCAGCAGAGGACAGGGTGATCAGCCCCAGCATTTT.